This T cell receptor (beta chain) came from a study of T cell responses to AZD1222 COVID-19 vaccine. With regard to this clone: Its antigen is not identified.

Repertoires were generated with immunoSEQ multiplex PCR, while TCRdb's copy carries only in-frame clones and drops some. Of roughly 100,000 clones in the sample, roughly nine tenths were seen once. V lost 4 bases, J lost 1 base, and 15 bases lay in between. Per the germline V gene, CDR1 is KGHSH and CDR2 is LQKENI. CDR3 length: 16 residues. Study-level points and caveats: Seropositive at baseline were only a handful of AZD1222 recipients. Mostly white British, mostly female donors; authors suggested clonal diversity may be underestimated. Two AZD1222 doses significantly raised spike-specific TCR breadth and depth over controls. Vaccine-related CD4 TCRs covered spike, predominating at 160-218 and 743-854.

The clonotype originates from an adult in good health. The sample here was peripheral blood, taken on day 0 of AZD1222 vaccination. The chain uses TRBV18 and TRBJ2-3; TRBD2 is a possible D gene (6 bases). The CDR3 DNA is TGTGCCAGCTCACTGACGAGGGCTAGCGGCACAGATACGCAGTATTTT. Amino acid sequence: CASSLTRASGTDTQYF.